This entry lists 24 T cell receptor beta chains sequenced from one sample in a study of T cell responses to AZD1222 COVID-19 vaccine (dated by TCRdb to about 2021). Libraries came from the immunoSEQ multiplex PCR assay. What TCRdb holds here is the immuneACCESS table cut down to in-frame rearrangements. Part of the clones is not present; checked against another copy, under half of the missing clones reflect an unresolved V gene, and the others are unexplained. The sample has approximately 96,000 clones on record, about 86% of them singletons. The top ten clonotypes cover about 6% of the sample. Taken with the paper, the label for time point translates to: about 28 days (+/-7) after the second vaccine dose. The sample consisted of peripheral blood, taken 28 days after the second AZD1222 dose. The receptors here all came from an adult who received the AZD1222 COVID-19 vaccine.

The chain is built from TRBV19 and TRBJ2-7, with 9 bases aligning to TRBD1. Germline CDR1 reads LNHDA; CDR2 reads SQIVND (reference sequence). CDR3 length: 15 amino acids. V was pared by 6 bases and J by 3 bases, with 9 bases of the junction left unmatched. DNA of the CDR3: TGTGCCAGTAGGTTCCCGGACAGGGGTATCTACGAGCAGTACTTC. Translating it yields CASRFPDRGIYEQYF.

The chain recombines TRBV5-1 with TRBJ2-3; TRBD1 or TRBD2 may be the D gene (6 bases each). The CDR3 extends over 16 amino acids. The germline gives CDR1 SGHRS, CDR2 YFSETQ. The V gene lost 4 bases and the J gene lost 0 bases, with 15 bases spanning the gap. The CDR3 loop reads CASSRGTSYSTDTQYF. The CDR3 bases are TGCGCCAGCAGCCGGGGGACAAGCTATAGCACAGATACGCAGTATTTT.

This clone was seen only a few times. This chain connects TRBV18 to TRBJ2-3; 11 bases agree with TRBD2. Germline V gene sequence: CDR1 KGHSH, CDR2 LQKENI. This CDR3 has 19 residues. After removal of 3 bases from V and 4 bases from J, the junction contained 15 bases not matched to a gene. Here the CDR3 DNA reads TGTGCCAGCTCACCCCCGATACTAGCGGGAGAGGGGGTGGCAGATACGCAGTATTTT. Protein: CASSPPILAGEGVADTQYF.

The rearrangement joins TRBV18 to TRBJ2-1; a weak D match, TRBD2 (6 bases). With 6 bases removed from V and 0 bases from J, the gap between germline ends came to 21 bases. The CDR3 spans 18 residues. CDR1 KGHSH and CDR2 LQKENI come from the germline V gene. The CDR3: CASSPRVPDGSSYNEQFF. The CDR3 nucleotides read TGTGCCAGCTCCCCAAGGGTCCCGGACGGGAGCTCCTACAATGAGCAGTTCTTC.

This clone was found once. The genes are TRBV18 and TRBJ2-3; 8 positions match TRBD2. Per germline, CDR1 KGHSH and CDR2 LQKENI. The CDR3 length is 16 residues. J lost 0 bases, V lost 0 bases, and 2 bases had no gene match. The CDR3 bases are TGTGCCAGCTCACCACCGGCTAGCGGGAGCACAGATACGCAGTATTTT. It encodes CASSPPASGSTDTQYF.

The chain carries TRBV7-3 and TRBJ2-1; 10 bases are shared with TRBD1. This CDR3 is 15 amino acids long. The V segment lost 2 bases and the J segment 6 bases; nucleotides outside the gene matches: 4. CDR1 is SGHTA and CDR2 is FQGTGA in the germline V gene. This CDR3 is CASSLGQGGSNEQFF. The DNA for the CDR3 is TGTGCCAGCAGCTTAGGACAGGGGGGGAGCAATGAGCAGTTCTTC. Drawing the rest from reference TRBV7-3 and TRBJ2-1, the complete variable domain is GAGVSQTPSNKVTEKGKYVELRCDPISGHTALYWYRQSLGQGPEFLIYFQGTGAADDSGLPNDRFFAVRPEGSVSTLKIQRTERGDSAVYLCASSLGQGGSNEQFFGPGTRLTVL.

J is TRBJ1-1 and V is TRBV5-1; TRBD1 might be the D (6 bases). This CDR3 is 14 amino acids long. V was cut by 2 bases and J by 6 bases, with 14 bases left in between. Germline values: CDR1 SGHRS, CDR2 YFSETQ. The chain's CDR3 is CASSFRGEGSEAFF. CDR3 nucleotide sequence: TGCGCCAGCAGCTTTAGGGGGGAAGGCTCTGAAGCTTTCTTT.

This chain uses TRBV13 with TRBJ2-4; 8 positions agree with TRBD1. Germline V gene data show CDR1 as PRHDT and CDR2 as FYEKMQ (reference sequence). The CDR3 runs 17 residues. V shed 0 bases and J 6 bases; nucleotides not matched to a gene: 10. The CDR3 loop is CASSLGQHRGSGNIQYF. The CDR3 DNA follows: TGTGCCAGCAGCTTAGGCCAGCACAGGGGGTCGGGAAACATTCAGTACTTC.

V is TRBV18 and J is TRBJ2-7, with 8 bases lining up with TRBD1. The CDR3 sequence is 20 residues long. Germline V gene lookup returns CDR1 KGHSH and CDR2 LQKENI. J gave up 1 base and V 4 bases, and 21 bases lay outside the gene matches. The CDR3 region is CASSLFILDRGRGISYEQYF. Written as DNA, the CDR3 is TGTGCCAGCTCACTCTTCATTCTTGACAGGGGCCGGGGGATTTCCTACGAGCAGTACTTC.

V gene TRBV5-1 combines with J gene TRBJ2-3; D ambiguous. The CDR3 length is 15 residues. With 3 bases removed from V and 2 bases from J, the gap between germline ends came to 13 bases. Germline-derived CDR1 and CDR2 are SGHRS and YFSETQ. CDR3: CASSSGPPITDTQYF. DNA of the CDR3: TGCGCCAGCAGCTCAGGTCCACCCATCACAGATACGCAGTATTTT.

The V gene is TRBV6-2 or TRBV6-3, the J gene TRBJ1-2; no firm D call. V lost 4 bases and J lost 1, with 7 bases in between. This CDR3 is 13 amino acids long. Per germline, CDR1 MNHEY and CDR2 SVGEGT. The CDR3 bases are TGTGCCAGCAGTTTAACCGGTAACTATGGCTACACCTTC. Translated: CASSLTGNYGYTF.

This clone was seen just once. The rearrangement uses TRBV10-2 and TRBJ2-7; TRBD1 agrees at 12 bases. The ends lost 3 bases at V and 5 bases at J; junction bases unmatched: 5. The germline CDR1 and CDR2 sequences are WSHSY and SAAADI. This CDR3 spans 15 amino acids. In DNA, the CDR3 is TGCGCCAGCAGTGAATCCGGGACAGGGGGCAACGAGCAGTACTTC. Protein product: CASSESGTGGNEQYF.

The chain couples TRBV21-1 to TRBJ2-4; the D segment call TRBD2 is taken from the table without a DNA check. TRBV21-1 is noted as a pseudogene. This CDR3 is built from 16 residues. The CDR3 sequence: CASSSPKRRAKNIQYF. DNA of the CDR3: TGTGCCAGCAGCTCCCCCAAGAGGAGGGCCAAAAACATTCAGTACTTC.

This clone appeared once. This chain links TRBV30 with TRBJ1-3, with D possibly matching TRBD1 (6 bases). CDR3 length equals 16 residues. V was cut by 1 base and J by 4 bases, with 17 bases left in between. Looked up from germline, CDR1 is GTSNPN and CDR2 is SVGIG (reference sequence). CDR3 amino acids: CAWSGVVGGPGNTIYF. The CDR3 region has the DNA TGTGCCTGGAGTGGAGTGGTAGGGGGGCCCGGAAACACCATATATTTT.

The chain employs TRBV7-9 and TRBJ1-6; 11 bases are a match to TRBD1. The V gene end was trimmed by 5 bases and the J gene end by 6 bases; junction bases not matched to a gene: 3. This CDR3 region has 15 residues. CDR1 and CDR2 from the germline V gene are SEHNR and FQNEAQ (reference sequence). The CDR3 here is CASSMGTGGNSPLHF. In nucleotides, the CDR3 is TGTGCCAGCAGCATGGGGACAGGGGGTAATTCACCCCTCCACTTT.

The gene calls are TRBV5-5 and TRBJ2-5; D could derive from TRBD1 or TRBD2 (5 bases each). V was cut by 7 bases and J by 4 bases, with 20 bases left in between. The CDR3 contains 15 residues. Germline CDR1 SGHKS, CDR2 YYEKEE (reference sequence). The CDR3 DNA is TGTGCCAGCTCGGAGGTAGTCCAGGGTGGAGAGACCCAGTACTTC. Amino acid sequence: CASSEVVQGGETQYF.

This chain uses TRBV5-5 with TRBJ1-4; TRBD1 matches at 7 bases. With 0 bases clipped from V and 8 bases from J, the junction kept 7 bases outside the gene matches. Germline loops: CDR1 SGHKS, CDR2 YYEKEE (reference sequence). The CDR3 spans 15 residues. As DNA, the CDR3 is TGTGCCAGCAGCTTGGTAGGGGGCATAGAAGAAAAACTGTTTTTT. This gives the protein CASSLVGGIEEKLFF.

V usage is TRBV15 and J usage is TRBJ1-2; D perhaps matches TRBD1 (5 bases). CDR1 and CDR2 (germline): LNHNV, YYDKDF (reference sequence). V was clipped by 5 bases and J by 2 bases, with 12 bases between them. The CDR3 extends over 14 amino acids. CDR3 protein: CATSPPGRNYGYTF. DNA for the CDR3: TGTGCCACCAGCCCACCGGGACGGAACTATGGCTACACCTTC.

This clone was picked up a small number of times. J is TRBJ1-5 and V is TRBV19; D possibly corresponds to TRBD1 (6 bases). The CDR3 runs 17 residues. V was cut by 11 bases and J by 0 bases, with 23 bases left in between. The germline V gene has CDR1 LNHDA and CDR2 SQIVND (reference sequence). CDR3 in amino acids: CAPVLGGRPYSNQPQHF. DNA of the CDR3: TGTGCCCCAGTTTTGGGGGGGCGGCCTTATAGCAATCAGCCCCAGCATTTT.

The chain employs TRBV19 and TRBJ1-5; 10 bases are shared with TRBD1. This CDR3 contains 15 residues. The germline V gene has CDR1 LNHDA and CDR2 SQIVND (reference sequence). V was pared by 0 bases and J by 7 bases, with 3 bases of the junction left unmatched. The CDR3 region has the DNA TGTGCCAGTAGTATAGATCGGACAGGGGGACAGCCCCAGCATTTT. It codes for CASSIDRTGGQPQHF.

V gene TRBV2 combines with J gene TRBJ2-1; TRBD2 matches at 13 bases. V gave up 8 bases and J gave up 0 bases; unmatched junction bases: 4. The germline CDR1 and CDR2 sequences are SNHLY and FYNNEI. The CDR3 extends over 16 amino acids. Here the CDR3 reads CASCGLAGDSYNEQFF. DNA of the CDR3: TGTGCCAGCTGCGGACTAGCGGGAGACTCCTACAATGAGCAGTTCTTC.

This sequence joins TRBV18 and TRBJ1-1; 7 bases map to TRBD1. V shed 1 base, J shed 3 bases, and the junction held 2 bases outside the gene matches. CDR3 size: 14 residues. Germline V CDR1 and CDR2: KGHSH, LQKENI. The DNA for the CDR3 is TGTGCCAGCTCACCACAGGGGGCGTACACTGAAGCTTTCTTT. This codes for CASSPQGAYTEAFF.

The V and J genes are TRBV4-3 and TRBJ2-3, with D maybe TRBD2 (6 bases). Trimming pared 4 bases from V and 1 base from J, leaving 9 bases between. Germline V gene data show CDR1 as LGHNA and CDR2 as YSLEER. This CDR3 has 14 amino acids. The DNA of the CDR3 is TGCGCCAGCAGCCTCGCTAGCGGCACAGATACGCAGTATTTT. Its translation: CASSLASGTDTQYF.

The rearrangement links TRBV28 to TRBJ2-7; 9 bases match TRBD1. This CDR3 is built from 14 residues. With V trimmed by 8 bases and J by 6 bases, 11 bases remained unmatched. Germline loops: CDR1 MDHEN, CDR2 SYDVKM. DNA for the CDR3: TGTGCCAGCGAAGCCCGGGACAGGGCCCGCGAGCAGTACTTC. The encoded protein is CASEARDRAREQYF.